The 2 T cell receptor beta chains in this list originate from one sample, sequenced in a study of shared clonotypes between healthy human individuals. The table came from immunoSEQ multiplex PCR; TCRdb's copy has only in-frame clones and leaves some out. The sample shows roughly 2.6 million clones, approximately 90% of them seen only once. The sequenced sample consisted of naive CD4+ T cells sorted from blood. Subset in this sample: CD45RA+ positively selected. The receptors originated from a man between 18 and 35 years old in good health.

The genes are TRBV14 and TRBJ2-7; D is possibly TRBD1 (6 bases). The CDR3 has 19 amino acids. V lost 0 bases, J lost 3 bases, and 24 bases lay in between. The germline CDR1 and CDR2 sequences are SGHDN and FVKESK. The CDR3 region is CASSQEEIGQGQRDYEQYF. CDR3 coding DNA: TGTGCCAGCAGCCAAGAGGAAATAGGACAAGGACAGAGGGACTACGAGCAGTACTTC. Using reference TRBV14 and TRBJ2-7 for the parts outside the CDR3, the full variable domain is EAGVTQFPSHSVIEKGQTVTLRCDPISGHDNLYWYRRVMGKEIKFLLHFVKESKQDESGMPNNRFLAERTGGTYSTLKVQPAELEDSGVYFCASSQEEIGQGQRDYEQYFGPGTRLTVT.

V gene TRBV7-2 combines with J gene TRBJ2-5; 8 bases align to TRBD2. There are 15 residues in the CDR3. Looked up from germline, CDR1 is SGHTA and CDR2 is FQGNSA. Trimming at V came to 1 base and at J to 5 bases, leaving 6 bases not matched to a gene. In DNA, the CDR3 is TGTGCCAGCAGCTTAGACGGCGGGAGGTTGGAGACCCAGTACTTC. Amino acid sequence: CASSLDGGRLETQYF.